A selection of T cell receptor beta chains follows, all from one sample in a study of shared clonotypes between healthy human individuals. Only in-frame clones appear in the TCRdb table, and some are missing; sequencing was by immunoSEQ multiplex PCR. The sample includes more than 2 million clones, approximately 94% of them seen just once. Specimen: naive CD4+ T cells sorted from blood. The receptors derive from a man aged 18 to 35 in good health. CDR3s include the opening cysteine and the closing phenylalanine or tryptophan. The order of the fields is D gene, clone size, V gene, J gene, CDR3 protein, CDR3 DNA. The D gene is left open where the match is weak. Not all rows give a size; the values are once, few, many and, for expanded clones, a class.

D gene: TRBD1; clone size: -; V gene: TRBV5-1; J gene: TRBJ2-7; CDR3 protein: CASSYGTGDNEQYF; CDR3 DNA: TGCGCCAGCAGCTATGGGACAGGGGATAACGAGCAGTACTTC
D gene: -; clone size: -; V gene: TRBV30; J gene: TRBJ2-5; CDR3 protein: CAWRPRGLGPKAETQYF; CDR3 DNA: TGTGCCTGGAGACCCCGGGGCCTGGGCCCTAAGGCAGAGACCCAGTACTTC
D gene: -; clone size: -; V gene: TRBV19; J gene: TRBJ2-5; CDR3 protein: CASSRQRQETQYF; CDR3 DNA: TGTGCCAGTAGTAGACAGCGCCAAGAGACCCAGTACTTC
D gene: -; clone size: -; V gene: TRBV10-1; J gene: TRBJ1-1; CDR3 protein: CASSAGLNTEAFF; CDR3 DNA: TGCGCCAGCAGTGCAGGGCTGAATACTGAAGCTTTCTTT
D gene: -; clone size: -; V gene: TRBV4-1; J gene: TRBJ1-5; CDR3 protein: CASSQEAGAGQPQHF; CDR3 DNA: TGCGCCAGCAGCCAAGAAGCAGGGGCAGGACAGCCCCAGCATTTT
D gene: -; clone size: -; V gene: TRBV18; J gene: TRBJ1-5; CDR3 protein: CASSPATWDLNQPQHF; CDR3 DNA: TGTGCCAGCTCACCAGCTACTTGGGACCTTAATCAGCCCCAGCATTTT
D gene: -; clone size: -; V gene: TRBV19; J gene: TRBJ1-5; CDR3 protein: CASSLQVEGQPQHF; CDR3 DNA: TGTGCCAGTAGTCTTCAGGTTGAAGGCCAGCCCCAGCATTTT
D gene: -; clone size: -; V gene: TRBV7-2; J gene: TRBJ1-1; CDR3 protein: CASTSGTVNTEAFF; CDR3 DNA: TGTGCCAGCACCTCAGGGACGGTGAACACTGAAGCTTTCTTT
D gene: -; clone size: -; V gene: TRBV5-4; J gene: TRBJ1-2; CDR3 protein: CASSWQGRGYTF; CDR3 DNA: TGTGCCAGCAGCTGGCAGGGGCGGGGCTACACCTTC
D gene: -; clone size: -; V gene: TRBV19; J gene: TRBJ2-1; CDR3 protein: CASSPRDLYGEQFF; CDR3 DNA: TGTGCCAGTAGTCCGAGGGACCTATACGGTGAGCAGTTCTTC
D gene: -; clone size: -; V gene: TRBV5-4; J gene: TRBJ2-3; CDR3 protein: CASCRSVAGATDTQYF; CDR3 DNA: TGTGCCAGCTGCCGATCTGTGGCGGGGGCCACAGATACGCAGTATTTT
D gene: -; clone size: -; V gene: TRBV27; J gene: TRBJ1-4; CDR3 protein: CASSPGYEKLFF; CDR3 DNA: TGTGCCAGCAGTCCGGGCTATGAAAAACTGTTTTTT
D gene: -; clone size: -; V gene: TRBV10-3; J gene: TRBJ1-1; CDR3 protein: CATKDTRGLTEAFF; CDR3 DNA: TGTGCCACCAAGGACACTCGGGGCCTCACTGAAGCTTTCTTT
D gene: -; clone size: -; V gene: TRBV5-1; J gene: TRBJ2-3; CDR3 protein: CASSFSRDYTVSDTQYF; CDR3 DNA: TGCGCCAGCAGCTTTTCTAGAGACTATACCGTCTCAGATACGCAGTATTTT
D gene: -; clone size: -; V gene: TRBV6-9; J gene: TRBJ2-7; CDR3 protein: CASSGSSYEQHF; CDR3 DNA: TGTGCCAGCAGCGGTTCCTCCTACGAGCAGCACTTC
D gene: TRBD1; clone size: -; V gene: TRBV4-1; J gene: TRBJ2-2; CDR3 protein: CASSQVDRDTGELFF; CDR3 DNA: TGCGCCAGCAGCCAGGTTGACAGGGACACCGGGGAGCTGTTTTTT
D gene: -; clone size: -; V gene: TRBV6-6; J gene: TRBJ1-2; CDR3 protein: CASSYSGGTAFGYTF; CDR3 DNA: TGTGCCAGCAGTTACTCGGGGGGAACGGCTTTCGGCTACACCTTC
D gene: -; clone size: -; V gene: TRBV12-5; J gene: TRBJ1-1; CDR3 protein: CASGLAGGRITEAFF; CDR3 DNA: TGTGCTAGTGGTTTGGCGGGGGGAAGAATCACTGAAGCTTTCTTT
D gene: TRBD2; clone size: -; V gene: TRBV4-1; J gene: TRBJ2-5; CDR3 protein: CASSQVSGGVRETQYF; CDR3 DNA: TGCGCCAGCAGCCAAGTGTCCGGGGGGGTCCGAGAGACCCAGTACTTC
D gene: -; clone size: -; V gene: TRBV5-5; J gene: TRBJ1-2; CDR3 protein: CASSMGPESNYGYTF; CDR3 DNA: TGTGCCAGCAGCATGGGACCTGAGTCTAACTATGGCTACACCTTC
D gene: TRBD1; clone size: -; V gene: TRBV28; J gene: TRBJ2-5; CDR3 protein: CASGGQTWTQYF; CDR3 DNA: TGTGCCAGCGGGGGACAGACGTGGACCCAGTACTTC
D gene: TRBD1; clone size: -; V gene: TRBV5-1; J gene: TRBJ2-2; CDR3 protein: CASRRGQEATGELFF; CDR3 DNA: TGCGCCAGCAGGCGAGGACAGGAGGCCACCGGGGAGCTGTTTTTT
D gene: TRBD1; clone size: -; V gene: TRBV2; J gene: TRBJ1-5; CDR3 protein: CASSSDRASNQPQHF; CDR3 DNA: TGTGCCAGCAGTAGCGACAGGGCAAGCAATCAGCCCCAGCATTTT
D gene: -; clone size: -; V gene: TRBV27; J gene: TRBJ1-1; CDR3 protein: CASSLRGLTEAFF; CDR3 DNA: TGTGCCAGCAGTTTACGAGGGTTAACTGAAGCTTTCTTT
D gene: -; clone size: -; V gene: TRBV4-2; J gene: TRBJ2-5; CDR3 protein: CASSRTEGAGETQYF; CDR3 DNA: TGTGCCAGCAGCAGGACGGAAGGGGCGGGAGAGACCCAGTACTTC
D gene: TRBD2; clone size: -; V gene: TRBV7-6; J gene: TRBJ2-7; CDR3 protein: CASSLREGDRYEQYF; CDR3 DNA: TGTGCCAGCAGCTTAAGGGAGGGCGACCGCTACGAGCAGTACTTC
D gene: TRBD1; clone size: -; V gene: TRBV19; J gene: TRBJ2-5; CDR3 protein: CASSISRTGASQETQYF; CDR3 DNA: TGTGCCAGTAGTATTAGTAGGACAGGGGCGTCTCAAGAGACCCAGTACTTC
D gene: -; clone size: -; V gene: TRBV9; J gene: TRBJ2-2; CDR3 protein: CASSVEMTNTGELFF; CDR3 DNA: TGTGCCAGCAGCGTAGAGATGACGAACACCGGGGAGCTGTTTTTT
D gene: -; clone size: -; V gene: TRBV5-1; J gene: TRBJ1-1; CDR3 protein: CASSLAPRGNTEAFF; CDR3 DNA: TGCGCCAGCAGCTTGGCTCCGAGGGGGAACACTGAAGCTTTCTTT
D gene: -; clone size: -; V gene: TRBV5-1; J gene: TRBJ2-7; CDR3 protein: CASSLRGQDEQYF; CDR3 DNA: TGCGCCAGCAGCTTGCGGGGGCAGGACGAGCAGTACTTC
D gene: -; clone size: -; V gene: TRBV28; J gene: TRBJ2-7; CDR3 protein: CATYTTGTPLSEQYF; CDR3 DNA: TGTGCCACCTACACAACCGGGACACCCCTAAGCGAGCAGTACTTC
D gene: -; clone size: -; V gene: TRBV27; J gene: TRBJ2-4; CDR3 protein: CASSLNWSGKNIQYF; CDR3 DNA: TGTGCCAGCAGCCTAAACTGGAGTGGCAAAAACATTCAGTACTTC
D gene: -; clone size: -; V gene: TRBV10-3; J gene: TRBJ1-6; CDR3 protein: CAISGEGTSPLHF; CDR3 DNA: TGTGCCATCAGTGGGGAGGGGACTTCACCCCTCCACTTT
D gene: -; clone size: -; V gene: TRBV5-1; J gene: TRBJ2-5; CDR3 protein: CASTLGATETQYF; CDR3 DNA: TGCGCCAGCACCCTCGGTGCGACGGAGACCCAGTACTTC
D gene: TRBD1; clone size: once; V gene: TRBV5-6; J gene: TRBJ1-2; CDR3 protein: CASSRNRGRSYGYTF; CDR3 DNA: TGTGCCAGCAGCCGTAACAGGGGGCGAAGCTATGGCTACACCTTC
D gene: -; clone size: -; V gene: TRBV10-3; J gene: TRBJ1-2; CDR3 protein: CAISERAGADDLYGYTF; CDR3 DNA: TGTGCCATCAGTGAACGGGCAGGGGCCGATGACTTATATGGCTACACCTTC
D gene: -; clone size: -; V gene: TRBV15; J gene: TRBJ1-4; CDR3 protein: CATSRDITTNEKLFF; CDR3 DNA: TGTGCCACCAGCAGAGATATAACCACTAATGAAAAACTGTTTTTT
D gene: TRBD2; clone size: -; V gene: TRBV2; J gene: TRBJ2-7; CDR3 protein: CASSDLLAGDYEQYF; CDR3 DNA: TGTGCCAGCAGTGACCTACTAGCGGGAGACTACGAGCAGTACTTC
D gene: TRBD1; clone size: once; V gene: TRBV5-6; J gene: TRBJ2-2; CDR3 protein: CASSLYAGGRTGELFF; CDR3 DNA: TGTGCCAGCAGCTTGTACGCAGGGGGCCGGACCGGGGAGCTGTTTTTT
D gene: -; clone size: -; V gene: TRBV10-2; J gene: TRBJ2-7; CDR3 protein: CASSQDSSYEQYF; CDR3 DNA: TGCGCCAGCAGTCAGGACAGCTCCTACGAGCAGTACTTC
D gene: TRBD1; clone size: -; V gene: TRBV7-9; J gene: TRBJ1-4; CDR3 protein: CASSLGTGDEKLFF; CDR3 DNA: TGTGCCAGCAGCTTAGGGACAGGGGATGAAAAACTGTTTTTT
D gene: -; clone size: -; V gene: TRBV19; J gene: TRBJ2-5; CDR3 protein: CASSITHPRKETQYF; CDR3 DNA: TGTGCCAGTAGTATCACACATCCCCGGAAGGAGACCCAGTACTTC
D gene: -; clone size: -; V gene: TRBV9; J gene: TRBJ2-6; CDR3 protein: CASSVAWVGSGANVLTF; CDR3 DNA: TGTGCCAGCAGCGTAGCTTGGGTCGGCTCTGGGGCCAACGTCCTGACTTTC
D gene: -; clone size: -; V gene: TRBV5-1; J gene: TRBJ2-5; CDR3 protein: CASRVNGLGETQYF; CDR3 DNA: TGCGCCAGCAGGGTTAACGGGTTGGGGGAGACCCAGTACTTC
D gene: -; clone size: -; V gene: TRBV14; J gene: TRBJ1-1; CDR3 protein: CASSRANTEAFF; CDR3 DNA: TGTGCCAGCAGCCGGGCGAACACTGAAGCTTTCTTT